The 15 T cell receptor beta chains reported below all come from one sample, sequenced in a study of cytomegalovirus exposure and HLA in healthy donors. PCR involved 60 Vbeta and 13 Jbeta primers. Only in-frame clones appear in the TCRdb table, and some are missing; sequencing was by immunoSEQ multiplex PCR. The table lists around 160,000 clones, roughly 80% of them singletons. Source material: PBMCs. The receptors here all came from a man aged 50 to 59 in good health and CMV-seropositive.

This clone appeared a few times. The genes are TRBV7-2 and TRBJ2-4, with D maybe TRBD2 (6 bases). This CDR3 is 15 amino acids long. V gave up 8 bases and J gave up 1 base, with 15 bases separating them. Germline-derived CDR1 and CDR2 are SGHTA and FQGNSA. CDR3 sequence (DNA): TGTGCCAGCGGCCAGGAGGGAACGGCCAAAAACATTCAGTACTTC. It codes for CASGQEGTAKNIQYF.

The chain employs TRBV7-9 and TRBJ2-1; 8 nucleotides match TRBD2. The CDR3 contains 17 residues. The germline V gene has CDR1 SEHNR and CDR2 FQNEAQ (reference sequence). The V gene end was trimmed by 3 bases and the J gene end by 3 bases; junction bases not matched to a gene: 10. The CDR3 nucleotides are TGTGCCAGCAGCTTCATTGGGCGGCGGGGGGTCTACAATGAGCAGTTCTTC. Encoded protein: CASSFIGRRGVYNEQFF.

The chain carries TRBV6-1 and TRBJ2-1; D is possibly TRBD1 (6 bases). V lost 5 bases and J lost 4, with 9 bases in between. This CDR3 is 13 amino acids long. CDR1 is MNHNS and CDR2 is SASEGT in the germline V gene. The CDR3 coding sequence is TGTGCCAGCAGTCACACAGGGTACAATGAGCAGTTCTTC. This gives the protein CASSHTGYNEQFF.

Regarding this clone: This specimen includes other DNA sequences encoding the same CDR3. The chain joins TRBV27 to TRBJ1-5; 9 bases are shared with TRBD1. V lost 7 bases, J lost 4 bases, and 5 bases stayed unmatched. The CDR3 is made up of 14 amino acids. Germline-derived CDR1 and CDR2 are MNHEY and SMNVEV (reference sequence). The CDR3 DNA sequence: TGTGCCAGCACTGGACAGGGGCTAAATCAGCCCCAGCATTTT. This translates into CASTGQGLNQPQHF.

The rearrangement links TRBV5-5 to TRBJ2-1, with 13 positions matching TRBD2. The J segment lost 7 bases and the V segment lost 8 bases, leaving 12 bases of the junction unmatched. There are 16 residues in the CDR3. Germline CDR1 is SGHKS and CDR2 is YYEKEE (reference sequence). CDR3 loop: CASHVTSGGLANEQFF. The CDR3, as DNA: TGTGCCAGTCACGTGACTAGCGGGGGGTTAGCGAATGAGCAGTTCTTC.

This clone was counted only a few times. The chain uses TRBV7-8 and TRBJ1-2, with D hard to call. CDR3 size: 13 residues. Per germline, CDR1 SGHVS and CDR2 FQNEAQ. Trimming left V 4 bases short and J 1 base short, with 7 bases between. This CDR3 is CASSSTVNYGYTF. The CDR3 DNA follows: TGTGCCAGCAGCTCTACAGTTAACTATGGCTACACCTTC.

This chain links TRBV6-6 with TRBJ2-2, with D possibly matching TRBD2 (5 bases). The V gene lost 7 bases and the J gene lost 1 base, with 10 bases spanning the gap. CDR1 is MNHNY, CDR2 SVGAGI, per germline (reference sequence). This CDR3 comprises 14 residues. CDR3 nucleotides: TGTGCCAGCATCCTTGGGAGGAACACCGGGGAGCTGTTTTTT. As protein: CASILGRNTGELFF.

The chain combines TRBV7-3 with TRBJ2-7; 8 nucleotides match TRBD1. Germline V gene lookup returns CDR1 SGHTA and CDR2 FQGTGA. The CDR3 sequence is 14 residues long. Trimming at V came to 2 bases and at J to 5 bases, leaving 5 bases not matched to a gene. The CDR3, as DNA: TGTGCCAGCAGCTTAGGGGACAGGAAAGACGAGCAGTACTTC. Amino acid sequence: CASSLGDRKDEQYF.

This clone showed up just a few times. The chain carries TRBV4-3 and TRBJ2-7, with 8 nucleotides matching TRBD1. This CDR3 spans 14 amino acids. CDR1 is LGHNA and CDR2 is YSLEER in the germline V gene. With 4 bases clipped from V and 5 bases from J, the junction kept 7 bases outside the gene matches. CDR3 sequence: CASSRGQGWHEQYF. CDR3 DNA: TGCGCCAGCAGCCGCGGACAGGGTTGGCACGAGCAGTACTTC.

The chain links TRBV9 to TRBJ2-7; no clear D. Trimming removed 0 bases from V and 1 base from J, with 8 bases in between. The CDR3 totals 14 residues. Germline V CDR1 and CDR2: SGDLS, YYNGEE. The CDR3 reads CASSVELTSYEQYF. In nucleotides, the CDR3 is TGTGCCAGCAGCGTAGAACTTACTTCCTACGAGCAGTACTTC.

On this clone: The sample holds other DNA sequences that translate to the same CDR3. The V and J genes are TRBV6-1 and TRBJ1-4, with 7 nucleotides matching TRBD1. The CDR3 runs to 15 residues. Trimming took 1 base from V and 4 from J; bases not matched to a gene: 3. Looked up from germline, CDR1 is MNHNS and CDR2 is SASEGT. The CDR3 loop reads CASSEGTGGNEKLFF. The CDR3, as DNA: TGTGCCAGCAGTGAAGGGACAGGAGGTAATGAAAAACTGTTTTTT.

In this sample, this clone turned up a few times. This chain connects TRBV4-2 to TRBJ1-1; D is unresolved. Germline CDR1 is LGHNA and CDR2 is YNFKEQ. Trimming took 4 bases from V and 2 from J, leaving 14 bases between them. This CDR3 region has 15 residues. The CDR3 reads CASSLRGEGNTEAFF. The CDR3 DNA reads as TGTGCCAGCAGCCTTAGAGGTGAAGGAAACACTGAAGCTTTCTTT.

The chain uses TRBV7-3 and TRBJ2-7, with D possibly TRBD1 on 8 matching bases. The V end was cut by 6 bases, the J end by 4 bases, with 16 bases between. CDR3 length: 14 amino acids. Germline V gene sequence: CDR1 SGHTA, CDR2 FQGTGA. This CDR3 reads CASSSDRGLYEQYF. DNA of the CDR3: TGTGCCAGCAGTTCCGACAGGGGACTATACGAGCAGTACTTC.

This chain links TRBV6-4 with TRBJ1-6; D ambiguous. Germline V gene data show CDR1 as MRHNA and CDR2 as SNTAGT. This CDR3 is built from 15 residues. Trimming took 3 bases from V and 10 from J, leaving 16 bases between them. CDR3 protein: CASSDDVRGKSPLHF. CDR3 in DNA: TGTGCCAGCAGTGATGATGTCCGGGGAAAATCACCCCTCCACTTT.

This chain connects TRBV6-5 to TRBJ2-1; D gene uncertain. Deletions cut 4 bases from V and 7 bases from J, with 11 bases between. The CDR3 runs to 13 residues. From germline, CDR1 is MNHEY and CDR2 SVGAGI. Here the CDR3 DNA reads TGTGCCAGCAGTTGGAGCGAACAAAATGAGCAGTTCTTC. Translating it yields CASSWSEQNEQFF.